These 27 T cell receptor beta chains came from one sample sequenced in a study of blood T cell repertoires in COVID-19 (dated by TCRdb to the early 2020s). Library preparation used the immunoSEQ multiplex PCR assay. TCRdb re-hosts the immuneACCESS table, in-frame sequences only. Its copies lack some clones; in the studies checked, an unresolved V gene accounts for under half of them, and the cause for the rest is not known. This sample holds over 150,000 clones; 70% to 90% were observed only once. The top ten clonotypes cover around 17% of the sample. Sequenced sample: peripheral blood. The origin of the receptors is a middle-aged man with COVID-19, enrolled during active disease.

The J gene is TRBJ2-5, the V gene TRBV5-6; a weak D match, TRBD1 (6 bases). The CDR3 is made up of 18 amino acids. Germline CDR1 is SGHDT and CDR2 is YYEEEE. The V end lost 4 bases, the J end lost 0 bases, and 22 bases lay between the germline ends. CDR3 nucleotides: TGTGCCAGCAGCCAGAGGGGGAACCCTACCTCGTACCAAGAGACCCAGTACTTC. It codes for CASSQRGNPTSYQETQYF.

This clone has a single count. The chain employs TRBV30 and TRBJ2-2; 7 positions match TRBD1. The CDR3 runs to 15 residues. The germline V gene has CDR1 GTSNPN and CDR2 SVGIG (reference sequence). J gave up 5 bases and V 8 bases, and 14 bases lay outside the gene matches. The chain's CDR3 is CAQDRTKSGTGELFF. The CDR3 DNA follows: TGTGCCCAGGACAGGACCAAATCTGGAACCGGGGAGCTGTTTTTT.

The V call is TRBV2, the J call TRBJ2-4; 7 bases fit TRBD2. J gave up 3 bases and V 5 bases, and 4 bases lay outside the gene matches. Germline values: CDR1 SNHLY, CDR2 FYNNEI. This CDR3 is built from 14 residues. DNA for the CDR3: TGTGCCAGCAGTCCGGGGGGTGGCAAAAACATTCAGTACTTC. Protein sequence: CASSPGGGKNIQYF.

This chain uses TRBV18 with TRBJ2-1; possible D gene TRBD2, 5 bases. This CDR3 is built from 15 residues. Trimming removed 0 bases at V and 5 bases at J, with 11 bases between. CDR1 and CDR2 from the germline V gene are KGHSH and LQKENI. The CDR3 here is CASSPPYLLDNEQFF. In nucleotides, the CDR3 is TGTGCCAGCTCACCACCGTATTTACTAGACAATGAGCAGTTCTTC.

This CDR3 reads CASSRQGTGYGYTF. For the CDR3, the DNA is TGTGCCAGCAGTAGACAGGGGACGGGCTATGGCTACACCTTC. The chain combines TRBV7-9 with TRBJ1-2, with TRBD1 identical over 8 bases. Germline CDR1 reads SEHNR; CDR2 reads FQNEAQ (reference sequence). The CDR3 totals 14 residues. The J segment lost 4 bases and the V segment lost 6 bases, leaving 7 bases of the junction unmatched.

The chain couples TRBV7-9 to TRBJ1-2; 12 bases line up with TRBD1. The CDR3 spans 18 residues. CDR1 and CDR2 (germline): SEHNR, FQNEAQ (reference sequence). V gave up 5 bases and J gave up 4 bases; unmatched junction bases: 14. The CDR3 region has the DNA TGTGCCAGCAGCGCCCGGGACAGGGGGCTTTCAAACCCCTATGGCTACACCTTC. This sequence encodes CASSARDRGLSNPYGYTF.

The chain joins TRBV19 to TRBJ1-3; maybe TRBD1 (6 bases). The V gene lost 6 bases and the J gene lost 0 bases, with 9 bases spanning the gap. There are 14 residues in the CDR3. Germline assignment: CDR1 LNHDA and CDR2 SQIVND (reference sequence). The CDR3 sequence: CASSGQNSGNTIYF. In nucleotides, the CDR3 is TGTGCCAGTAGCGGACAGAACTCTGGAAACACCATATATTTT. Full variable domain (missing parts from reference TRBV19 and TRBJ1-3): DGGITQSPKYLFRKEGQNVTLSCEQNLNHDAMYWYRQDPGQGLRLIYYSQIVNDFQKGDIAEGYSVSREKKESFPLTVTSAQKNPTAFYLCASSGQNSGNTIYFGEGSWLTVV.

The chain combines TRBV7-9 with TRBJ2-1; D possibly corresponds to TRBD2 (6 bases). The CDR3 loop spans 15 amino acids. V was pared by 2 bases and J by 2 bases, with 10 bases between. Germline CDR1 is SEHNR and CDR2 is FQNEAQ (reference sequence). CDR3 sequence: CASSLNTGAYNEQFF. For the CDR3, the DNA is TGTGCCAGCAGCTTAAATACGGGAGCCTACAATGAGCAGTTCTTC.

CDR3 amino acids: CASSDAPGTGYGYTF. The CDR3 coding sequence is TGTGCCAGCAGTGACGCCCCCGGGACAGGCTATGGCTACACCTTC. V and J are TRBV6-4 and TRBJ1-2, with TRBD1 matching 8 bases. Germline assignment: CDR1 MRHNA and CDR2 SNTAGT. With 2 bases clipped from V and 4 bases from J, the junction kept 6 bases outside the gene matches. This CDR3 contains 15 residues.

This clone was seen a handful of times. CDR3 amino acids: CASGGARTEAFF. CDR3 bases: TGTGCCAGCGGGGGGGCCAGGACTGAAGCTTTCTTT. V gene TRBV18 combines with J gene TRBJ1-1; D is possibly TRBD1 (6 bases). The CDR3 runs to 12 residues. Germline V gives CDR1 KGHSH, CDR2 LQKENI. Trimming took off 8 bases at V and 5 bases at J, with 12 bases between the two ends.

The chain recombines TRBV19 with TRBJ1-2; 7 nucleotides agree with TRBD1. The germline V gene has CDR1 LNHDA and CDR2 SQIVND (reference sequence). The junction had 8 bases not matched to a gene; V was cut back by 10 bases and J by 0 bases. The CDR3 is 14 residues long. This chain's CDR3 is CATSTGAPNYGYTF. The CDR3 DNA sequence: TGTGCCACCTCTACAGGGGCTCCTAACTATGGCTACACCTTC. The variable domain in full, with the rest retrieved from reference TRBV19 and TRBJ1-2, is DGGITQSPKYLFRKEGQNVTLSCEQNLNHDAMYWYRQDPGQGLRLIYYSQIVNDFQKGDIAEGYSVSREKKESFPLTVTSAQKNPTAFYLCATSTGAPNYGYTFGSGTRLTVV.

The V and J genes are TRBV29-1 and TRBJ2-1; 10 positions agree with TRBD2. Germline CDR1 SQVTM, CDR2 ANQGSEA. CDR3 length equals 15 residues. V gave up 7 bases and J gave up 7 bases; unmatched junction bases: 13. CDR3 bases: TGCAGCGGCACCAGAGCGGGAGGGCCGGGGAATGAGCAGTTCTTC. Protein: CSGTRAGGPGNEQFF.

This clone appeared once. The rearrangement joins TRBV5-1 to TRBJ2-2, with 7 bases identical to TRBD2. Looked up from germline, CDR1 is SGHRS and CDR2 is YFSETQ. The length of the CDR3 is 19 residues. V shed 4 bases and J 1 base; nucleotides not matched to a gene: 16. For the CDR3, the DNA is TGCGCCAGCAGCCACTTAGGGGAGCGGGGAGCTCAGAACACCGGGGAGCTGTTTTTT. This sequence encodes CASSHLGERGAQNTGELFF.

The chain couples TRBV11-2 to TRBJ1-2, with D perhaps matching TRBD1 (6 bases). Germline CDR1 SGHAT, CDR2 FQNNGV. The V gene lost 5 bases and the J gene lost 8 bases, with 15 bases spanning the gap. The CDR3 covers 13 residues. CDR3 sequence: CASSTDRSVGYTF. CDR3 nucleotides: TGTGCCAGCAGCACGGACAGATCGGTGGGCTACACCTTC.

The gene calls are TRBV5-8 and TRBJ1-5, with a possible D match to TRBD1 (5 bases). With 4 bases removed from V and 6 bases from J, the gap between germline ends came to 8 bases. The V gene's germline CDR1 is SGHTS and CDR2 YDEGEE. The CDR3 loop spans 12 amino acids. The CDR3 protein is CASSRDSQPQHF. The CDR3 DNA sequence: TGTGCCAGCAGCCGTGACAGTCAGCCCCAGCATTTT.

This chain joins TRBV4-2 and TRBJ1-6; tentatively, D is TRBD1 (6 bases). CDR1 is LGHNA and CDR2 is YNFKEQ in the germline V gene. This CDR3 is 17 amino acids long. Deletions cut 0 bases from V and 5 bases from J, with 14 bases between. The CDR3 region has the DNA TGTGCCAGCAGCCAAGATAGTTCAGGGGCGAATAATTCACCCCTCCACTTT. It yields the protein CASSQDSSGANNSPLHF.

The rearrangement joins TRBV4-1 to TRBJ2-5; the match to TRBD2 covers 7 bases. Germline V gene lookup returns CDR1 MGHRA and CDR2 YSYEKL. Trimming took 0 bases from V and 5 from J; bases not matched to a gene: 6. This CDR3 has 15 amino acids. The CDR3 bases are TGCGCCAGCAGCCAAGAGGGCGGGGGAGCGGAGACCCAGTACTTC. Protein product: CASSQEGGGAETQYF.

In this sample, this clone turned up a few times. This sequence joins TRBV7-2 and TRBJ2-1; tentatively, D is TRBD2 (6 bases). V lost 7 bases to trimming and J lost 6 bases, with 16 bases between them. CDR1 is SGHTA and CDR2 is FQGNSA in the germline V gene. The CDR3 length is 14 residues. CDR3 in DNA: TGTGCCAGCACCTCCGGGGGTAGCGTCAATGAGCAGTTCTTC. This sequence encodes CASTSGGSVNEQFF.

This chain connects TRBV5-1 to TRBJ2-3; 9 bases are shared with TRBD2. Germline V gene lookup returns CDR1 SGHRS and CDR2 YFSETQ. V shed 3 bases and J 4 bases; nucleotides not matched to a gene: 9. The CDR3 has 16 amino acids. The CDR3 DNA reads TGCGCCAGCAGCTCCGTGGTACTAGCGGGCTCAGATACGCAGTATTTT. The encoded protein is CASSSVVLAGSDTQYF.

This sequence joins TRBV29-1 and TRBJ1-4, with D perhaps matching TRBD1 (5 bases). Deletions cut 4 bases from V and 9 bases from J, with 15 bases between. This CDR3 contains 13 residues. In germline, CDR1 is SQVTM, CDR2 ANQGSEA. This chain's CDR3 is CSVVGGRLQKLFF. Here the CDR3 DNA reads TGCAGCGTTGTGGGGGGACGTCTTCAAAAACTGTTTTTT.

In its sample, this clone was seen once. The V and J genes are TRBV5-1 and TRBJ2-1; 11 bases align to TRBD2. CDR1 is SGHRS, CDR2 YFSETQ, per germline. The junction had 7 bases not matched to a gene; V was cut back by 4 bases and J by 4 bases. The CDR3 loop spans 16 amino acids. CDR3 sequence reads: CASSAWGLAEYNEQFF. In DNA form, the CDR3 reads TGCGCCAGCAGCGCCTGGGGACTAGCGGAATACAATGAGCAGTTCTTC.

The CDR3 sequence: CASSLEGASGSTDTQYF. The CDR3 DNA is TGTGCCAGCAGCTTAGAAGGTGCTAGCGGGAGCACAGATACGCAGTATTTT. The V call is TRBV7-9, the J call TRBJ2-3; 8 bases map to TRBD2. Germline loops: CDR1 SEHNR, CDR2 FQNEAQ (reference sequence). Trimming cost V 1 base and J 0 bases; bases outside gene matches: 6. The CDR3 extends over 17 amino acids.

The genes are TRBV3-1 (or the pseudogene TRBV3-2) and TRBJ1-6; 7 bases line up with TRBD1. In germline, CDR1 is LGHDT, CDR2 YNNKEL (reference sequence). The length of the CDR3 is 13 residues. Losses at the gene ends were 1 base for V and 11 bases for J; bases not matched to a gene: 2. CDR3 amino acids: CASSQGGTAPLHF. Here the CDR3 DNA reads TGTGCCAGCAGCCAAGGAGGGACAGCACCCCTCCACTTT.

This rearrangement joins TRBV3-1 (or the pseudogene TRBV3-2) to TRBJ1-5, with D unclear. From germline, CDR1 is LGHDT and CDR2 YNNKEL (reference sequence). This CDR3 comprises 13 residues. V was clipped by 3 bases and J by 4 bases, with 7 bases between them. The CDR3 DNA is TGTGCCAGCAGCCAGTACCAGAATCAGCCCCAGCATTTT. It is translated as CASSQYQNQPQHF.

A few counts support this clone. This rearrangement joins TRBV12-5 to TRBJ1-2, with D possibly matching TRBD1 (6 bases). Germline lookup yields CDR1 LGHNT and CDR2 FRNRAP. V was pared by 6 bases and J by 4 bases, with 15 bases between. The CDR3 totals 14 residues. The CDR3 DNA reads as TGTGCTAGTGGCTTAGGGGGAGTTGCCTATGGCTACACCTTC. Translating it yields CASGLGGVAYGYTF.

The chain joins TRBV7-9 to TRBJ1-1; D is perhaps TRBD1 (5 bases). Trimming removed 5 bases at V and 0 bases at J, with 16 bases between. The CDR3 runs 16 residues. CDR1 and CDR2 (germline): SEHNR, FQNEAQ (reference sequence). The CDR3 coding sequence is TGTGCCAGCAGCCCATCCGTGGGGGGTATGAACACTGAAGCTTTCTTT. This codes for CASSPSVGGMNTEAFF. Using reference TRBV7-9 and TRBJ1-1 for the parts outside the CDR3, the full variable domain is DTGVSQNPRHKITKRGQNVTFRCDPISEHNRLYWYRQTLGQGPEFLTYFQNEAQLEKSRLLSDRFSAERPKGSFSTLEIQRTEQGDSAMYLCASSPSVGGMNTEAFFGQGTRLTVV.

The rearrangement joins TRBV7-9 to TRBJ2-7, with 10 bases identical to TRBD1. V shed 7 bases and J 3 bases; nucleotides not matched to a gene: 12. CDR3 length: 16 residues. The V gene's germline CDR1 is SEHNR and CDR2 FQNEAQ (reference sequence). CDR3 amino acids: CASTPPVRDRGYEQYF. The CDR3 coding sequence is TGTGCCAGCACCCCCCCTGTGCGGGACAGGGGCTACGAGCAGTACTTC.